This TCR beta chain is drawn from a study of T cell responses to AZD1222 COVID-19 vaccine (TCRdb year 2021). In the study overall: TCR sequencing was performed for more than 230 trial participants, of whom about 200 were given two doses of AZD1222 and about 25 were given two doses of MenACWY control vaccine. Trial participants were enrolled by age into 18-55, 56-69 and 70-plus year subgroups, with roughly 160, 29 and 62 TCR-sequenced participants respectively.

The CDR3 regions of human TCRbeta chains were subjected to immunosequencing. As for the original processing: TCRs in the repertoires were matched against a reference library of SARS-CoV-2-specific TCRs that had been generated with the MIRA antigen-specificity platform. Breadth was defined as the fraction of unique TCRs that were SARS-CoV-2-associated, and depth was defined as the fraction of total T cells that were SARS-CoV-2-associated. Each spike-specific TCR was assigned to its reactive spike region and to a CD4 or CD8 class using the MIRA data. Log10-transformed breadth and depth values were compared by one-way ANOVA with Sidak's multiple comparisons tests. TCRdb retrieved this table from immuneACCESS and kept in-frame rearrangements only. Not all clones are present; in checked studies, unresolved V genes account for under half, and no reason is known for the remainder. V, J and clone size are taken as reported in that table, and D and trimming were inferred from the DNA itself. This sample gives 53,000 or so clones in total; around 86% of them show up just once. Around 7.3% of the sample belongs to the ten largest clones.

Clipping removes 5 bases from V and 5 bases from J, with 15 as the unmatched junction base count. The germline V gene gives CDR1 as SGHNT and CDR2 as YENEEA. The CDR3 runs 19 amino acids, cysteine and phenylalanine included. Here the CDR3 DNA is all that survives: 57 bases in frame from base 1. The paper as a whole reports these results and caveats: In the small 56-69-year group, the increase in depth fell short of significance, most likely because of low power. A significant rise in spike-specific TCR breadth and depth was observed after two AZD1222 doses relative to day 0 and relative to MenACWY recipients. Most participants were white British and females outnumbered males, and the authors suggested that clonal diversity may have been underestimated. Reportedly, close to half of the unique spike-specific TCRs recognized epitopes lying outside the regions that are mutated in the B.1.351 and B.1.1.7 variants. Conclusions about previously exposed vaccinees were limited because only six AZD1222 recipients were SARS-CoV-2 seropositive at baseline. Because no day 14 peak-response samples were available, the repertoires could be characterized only after the peak T cell response. CD4 TCRs associated with the vaccine covered the entire spike protein, and the dominant responses were in regions 160-218 and 743-854.

About this clone itself: The antigen this receptor binds is unknown. No qualities accompany the bases; no much larger clone lies one base away.

In the paper's terms, the time point label means: about 28 days (+/-7) after the second vaccine dose. AZD1222 recipients given second doses at about 4 weeks or at about 12 weeks were pooled, since spike-specific TCR depth and breadth were not found to differ between the two schedules. The vaccinee samples were drawn from two UK trials, COV001 and COV002, one of which was a single-blind randomized controlled phase 2/3 trial testing AZD1222 (ChAdOx1 nCoV-19) in healthy adults. For TCRbeta chain sequencing, PBMC samples from trial participants were taken at day 0 and at day 28 after the second dose. The sequences come from peripheral blood, collected 28 days after the second AZD1222 dose. This receptor was obtained from an adult who received the AZD1222 COVID-19 vaccine. The receptor chain draws on TRBV11-3 and TRBJ2-2, with 12 bases in between that match TRBD2. The sequenced DNA is TGTGCCAGCAGCCCACCTCGGCTAGCGGGAGGGCCCAGAACCGGGGAGCTGTTTTTT. Its coded protein is CASSPPRLAGGPRTGELFF.